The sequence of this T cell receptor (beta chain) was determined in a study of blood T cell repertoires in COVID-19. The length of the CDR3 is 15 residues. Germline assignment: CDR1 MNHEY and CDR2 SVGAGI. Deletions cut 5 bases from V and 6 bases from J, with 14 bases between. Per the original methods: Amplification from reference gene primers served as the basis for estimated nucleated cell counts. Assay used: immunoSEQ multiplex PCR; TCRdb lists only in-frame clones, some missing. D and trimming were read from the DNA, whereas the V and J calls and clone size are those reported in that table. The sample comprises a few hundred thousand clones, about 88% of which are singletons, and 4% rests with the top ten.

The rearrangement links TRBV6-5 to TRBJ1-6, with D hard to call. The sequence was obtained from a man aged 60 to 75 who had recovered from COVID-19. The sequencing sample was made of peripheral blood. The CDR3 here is CASSREQTVNSPLHF. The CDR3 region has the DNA TGTGCCAGCAGTCGGGAGCAAACTGTTAATTCACCCCTCCACTTT.